This note documents a single TCR beta chain sequence. The V gene end was trimmed by 4 bases and the J gene end by 3 bases; junction bases not matched to a gene: 4. This CDR3 contains 14 residues. CDR1 and CDR2 from the germline V gene are SGDLS and YYNGEE. The data stem from a study of blood T cell repertoires in COVID-19. Study-wide background: From T cells, B-cell-depleted T cells, or PBMCs came the material, which was cDNA or gDNA.

Authors' data handling: Amplifying reference gene primers gave estimates of nucleated cell counts. Libraries were prepared by immunoSEQ multiplex PCR; TCRdb keeps only in-frame clonotypes and omits some of them. That table supplies the V and J calls and clone size; D and trimming were determined from the DNA. Among about 35,000 clones, roughly 80% were seen once, and the ten largest hold approximately 3.3%. The chain recombines TRBV9 with TRBJ1-2; TRBD1 agrees at 9 bases. The sample comprised peripheral blood. This receptor was obtained from a man aged 50-59 years with acute or convalescent COVID-19. DNA of the CDR3: TGTGCCAGCAGCCTTGGGACAGGGTACTATGGCTACACCTTC. Its translation is CASSLGTGYYGYTF.